This T cell receptor (beta chain) was identified in a study of blood T cell repertoires in COVID-19. The V gene's germline CDR1 is DFQATT and CDR2 SNEGSKA (reference sequence). Trimming took off 7 bases at V and 4 bases at J, with 11 bases between the two ends. The length of the CDR3 is 11 residues. Some clones are missing from TCRdb's copy, which holds only in-frame ones; the method was immunoSEQ multiplex PCR. There are about 68,000 clones in the sample; roughly 90% occur only once, and about 8.1% lies in the top ten. This TCR was recovered from a man aged 25 to 40 with acute or convalescent COVID-19. The rearrangement joins TRBV20-1 to TRBJ2-7; tentative D call: TRBD2 (5 bases). The sequenced material came from peripheral blood. CDR3 loop: CSVGRGYEQYF. For the CDR3, the DNA is TGCAGTGTTGGACGGGGTTACGAGCAGTACTTC.